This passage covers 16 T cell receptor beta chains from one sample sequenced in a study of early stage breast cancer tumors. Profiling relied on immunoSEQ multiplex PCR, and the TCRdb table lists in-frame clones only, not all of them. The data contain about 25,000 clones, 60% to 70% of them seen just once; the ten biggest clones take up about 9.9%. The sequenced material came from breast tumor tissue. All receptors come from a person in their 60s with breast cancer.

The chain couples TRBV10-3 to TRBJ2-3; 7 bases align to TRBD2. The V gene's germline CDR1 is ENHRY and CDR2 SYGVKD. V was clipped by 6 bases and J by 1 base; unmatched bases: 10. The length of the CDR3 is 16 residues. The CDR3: CAIRTQREGRTDTQYF. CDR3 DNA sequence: TGTGCCATCAGGACCCAAAGGGAGGGTCGCACAGATACGCAGTATTTT.

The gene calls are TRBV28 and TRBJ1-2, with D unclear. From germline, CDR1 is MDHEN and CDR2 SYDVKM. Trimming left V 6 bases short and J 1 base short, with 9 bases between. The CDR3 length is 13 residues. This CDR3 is CASSPTVNYGYTF. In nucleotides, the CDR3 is TGTGCCAGCAGCCCTACAGTTAACTATGGCTACACCTTC.

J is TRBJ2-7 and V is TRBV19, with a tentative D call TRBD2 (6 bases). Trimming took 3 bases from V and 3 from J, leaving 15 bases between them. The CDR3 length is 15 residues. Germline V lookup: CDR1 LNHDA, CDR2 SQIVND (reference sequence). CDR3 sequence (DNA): TGTGCCAGTAGTATCCAGGCTAGCGTCTTCTACGAGCAGTACTTC. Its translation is CASSIQASVFYEQYF.

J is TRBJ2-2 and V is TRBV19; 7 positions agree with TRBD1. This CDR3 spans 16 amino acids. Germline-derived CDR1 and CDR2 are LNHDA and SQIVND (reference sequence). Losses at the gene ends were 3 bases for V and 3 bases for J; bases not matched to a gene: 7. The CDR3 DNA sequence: TGTGCCAGTAGTATGATAGGGGGCTCCGACACCGGGGAGCTGTTTTTT. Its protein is CASSMIGGSDTGELFF.

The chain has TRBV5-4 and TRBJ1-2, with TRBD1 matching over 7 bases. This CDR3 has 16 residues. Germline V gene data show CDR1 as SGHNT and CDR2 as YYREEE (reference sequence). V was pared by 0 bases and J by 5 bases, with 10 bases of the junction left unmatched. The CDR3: CASSLGLQGVWYGYTF. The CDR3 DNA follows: TGTGCCAGCAGCTTGGGCCTTCAGGGGGTGTGGTATGGCTACACCTTC.

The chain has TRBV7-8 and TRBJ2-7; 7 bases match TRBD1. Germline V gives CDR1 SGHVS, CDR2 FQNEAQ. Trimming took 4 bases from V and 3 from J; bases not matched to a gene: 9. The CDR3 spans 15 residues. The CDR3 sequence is CASSYYRGDFYEQYF. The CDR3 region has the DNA TGTGCCAGCAGCTACTACAGGGGCGATTTCTACGAGCAGTACTTC. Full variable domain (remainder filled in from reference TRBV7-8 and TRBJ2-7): GAGVSQSPRYKVAKRGQDVALRCDPISGHVSLFWYQQALGQGPEFLTYFQNEAQLDKSGLPSDRFFAERPEGSVSTLKIQRTQQEDSAVYLCASSYYRGDFYEQYFGPGTRLTVT.

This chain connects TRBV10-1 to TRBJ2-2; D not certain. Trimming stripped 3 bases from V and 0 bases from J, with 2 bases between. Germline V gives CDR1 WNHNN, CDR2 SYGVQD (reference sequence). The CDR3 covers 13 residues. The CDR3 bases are TGCGCCAGCAGTGACGCGAACACCGGGGAGCTGTTTTTT. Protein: CASSDANTGELFF.

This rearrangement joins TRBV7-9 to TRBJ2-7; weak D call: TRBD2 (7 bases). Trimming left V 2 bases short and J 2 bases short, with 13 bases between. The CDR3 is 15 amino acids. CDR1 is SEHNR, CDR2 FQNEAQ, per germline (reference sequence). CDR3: CASSLRGGGTYEQYF. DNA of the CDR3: TGTGCCAGCAGCTTAAGAGGGGGGGGCACCTACGAGCAGTACTTC.

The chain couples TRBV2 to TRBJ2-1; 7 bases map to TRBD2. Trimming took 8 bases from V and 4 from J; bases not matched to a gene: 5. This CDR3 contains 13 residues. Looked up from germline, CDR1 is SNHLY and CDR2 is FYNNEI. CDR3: CASSSGEYNEQFF. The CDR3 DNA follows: TGTGCCAGCTCAAGCGGGGAATACAATGAGCAGTTCTTC. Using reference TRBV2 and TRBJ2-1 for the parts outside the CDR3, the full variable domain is EPEVTQTPSHQVTQMGQEVILRCVPISNHLYFYWYRQILGQKVEFLVSFYNNEISEKSEIFDDQFSVERPDGSNFTLKIRSTKLEDSAMYFCASSSGEYNEQFFGPGTRLTVL.

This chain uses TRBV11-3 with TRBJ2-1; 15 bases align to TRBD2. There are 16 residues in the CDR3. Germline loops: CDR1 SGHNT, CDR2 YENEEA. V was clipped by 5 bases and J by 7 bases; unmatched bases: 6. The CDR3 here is CASSTLGTSGRNEQFF. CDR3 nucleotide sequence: TGTGCCAGCAGCACCCTGGGGACTAGCGGGAGGAATGAGCAGTTCTTC.

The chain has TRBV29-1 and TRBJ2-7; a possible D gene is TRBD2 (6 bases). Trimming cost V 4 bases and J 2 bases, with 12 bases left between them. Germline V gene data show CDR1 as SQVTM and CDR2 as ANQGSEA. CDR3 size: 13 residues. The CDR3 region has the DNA TGCAGCGTTGCCCCGGGGGTACCCTACGAGCAGTACTTC. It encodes CSVAPGVPYEQYF.

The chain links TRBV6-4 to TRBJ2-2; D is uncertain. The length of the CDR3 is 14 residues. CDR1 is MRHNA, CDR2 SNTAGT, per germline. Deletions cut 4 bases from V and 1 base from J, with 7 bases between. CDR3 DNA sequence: TGTGCCAGCAGTGTAGAGCGGAACACCGGGGAGCTGTTTTTT. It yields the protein CASSVERNTGELFF.

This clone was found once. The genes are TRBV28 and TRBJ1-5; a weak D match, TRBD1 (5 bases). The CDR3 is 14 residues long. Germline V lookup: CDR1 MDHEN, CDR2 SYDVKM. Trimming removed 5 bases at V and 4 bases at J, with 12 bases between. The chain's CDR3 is CASSGTLGNQPQHF. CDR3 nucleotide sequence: TGTGCCAGCAGTGGGACTTTAGGAAATCAGCCCCAGCATTTT. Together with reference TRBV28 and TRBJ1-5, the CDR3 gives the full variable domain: DVKVTQSSRYLVKRTGEKVFLECVQDMDHENMFWYRQDPGLGLRLIYFSYDVKMKEKGDIPEGYSVSREKKERFSLILESASTNQTSMYLCASSGTLGNQPQHFGDGTRLSIL.

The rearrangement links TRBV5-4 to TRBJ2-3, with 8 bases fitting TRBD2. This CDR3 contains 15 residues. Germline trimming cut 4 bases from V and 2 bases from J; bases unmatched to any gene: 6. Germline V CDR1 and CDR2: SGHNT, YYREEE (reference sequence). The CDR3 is CASSTRTSSTDTQYF. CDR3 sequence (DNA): TGTGCCAGCAGCACTCGGACTAGCTCCACAGATACGCAGTATTTT.

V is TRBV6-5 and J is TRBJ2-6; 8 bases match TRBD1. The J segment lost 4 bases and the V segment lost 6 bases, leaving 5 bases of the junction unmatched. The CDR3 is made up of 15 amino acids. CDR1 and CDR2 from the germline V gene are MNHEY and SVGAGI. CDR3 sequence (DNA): TGTGCCAGCAGCCGGACAGGGCTCGGGGCCAACGTCCTGACTTTC. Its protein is CASSRTGLGANVLTF.

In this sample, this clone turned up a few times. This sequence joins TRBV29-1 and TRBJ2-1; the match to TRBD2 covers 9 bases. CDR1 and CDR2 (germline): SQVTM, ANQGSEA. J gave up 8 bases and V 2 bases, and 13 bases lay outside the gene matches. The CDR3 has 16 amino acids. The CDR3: CSVEQGAGGGFYEQFF. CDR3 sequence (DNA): TGCAGCGTTGAACAGGGAGCGGGAGGAGGCTTTTATGAGCAGTTCTTC.